The 28 T cell receptor beta chains below all came from one sample that was sequenced in a study of blood T cell repertoires in COVID-19. Sequenced by immunoSEQ multiplex PCR; TCRdb stores in-frame clones only, minus some. The table lists more than 200,000 clones, 83% of them singletons, with roughly 2.5% in the top ten. Sequencing used peripheral blood. The receptor set was obtained from a woman in her forties with active or convalescent COVID-19.

The V call is TRBV5-1, the J call TRBJ2-5, with TRBD2 identical over 10 bases. The CDR3 sequence is 15 residues long. Germline V gives CDR1 SGHRS, CDR2 YFSETQ. Trimming cost V 5 bases and J 5 bases; bases outside gene matches: 9. The CDR3 nucleotides read TGCGCCAGCAGTCAGAGACTAGCGGGTGGGGAGACCCAGTACTTC. It translates to CASSQRLAGGETQYF.

The J gene is TRBJ1-2, the V gene TRBV7-9; 8 positions agree with TRBD1. The V gene's germline CDR1 is SEHNR and CDR2 FQNEAQ (reference sequence). Trimming took 5 bases from V and 5 from J; bases not matched to a gene: 7. CDR3 length: 14 amino acids. CDR3 region: CASSAGQGWYGYTF. The CDR3 DNA follows: TGTGCCAGCAGCGCCGGACAGGGCTGGTATGGCTACACCTTC.

V is TRBV18 and J is TRBJ2-5; a possible D gene is TRBD1 (6 bases). Germline CDR1 KGHSH, CDR2 LQKENI. V lost 6 bases, J lost 5 bases, and 19 bases lay in between. The CDR3 is 15 amino acids. DNA of the CDR3: TGTGCCAGCTCCCAAAGTAGCCAGCAGGGGGAGACCCAGTACTTC. This codes for CASSQSSQQGETQYF.

The J gene is TRBJ2-2, the V gene TRBV9; TRBD1 agrees at 7 bases. J was trimmed by 6 bases and V by 3 bases; bases with no gene match: 11. CDR1 SGDLS and CDR2 YYNGEE come from the germline V gene. The CDR3 runs 16 residues. The CDR3 DNA reads as TGTGCCAGCAGCGAGACAGGGTCAGGAACCGCCGGGGAGCTGTTTTTT. Amino acid sequence: CASSETGSGTAGELFF.

The rearrangement uses TRBV10-3 and TRBJ1-3, with D unresolved. Germline V lookup: CDR1 ENHRY, CDR2 SYGVKD. This CDR3 region has 15 residues. V gave up 0 bases and J gave up 0 bases, with 6 bases separating them. The CDR3 loop is CAISESSSSGNTIYF. The CDR3 coding sequence is TGTGCCATCAGTGAGTCGTCCAGCTCTGGAAACACCATATATTTT.

The V and J genes are TRBV2 and TRBJ1-6; D gene unclear. CDR3 length: 13 amino acids. The V end lost 6 bases, the J end lost 4 bases, and 7 bases lay between the germline ends. CDR1 and CDR2 from the germline V gene are SNHLY and FYNNEI. The chain's CDR3 is CASSRDYNSPLHF. In nucleotides, the CDR3 is TGTGCCAGCAGCCGGGATTATAATTCACCCCTCCACTTT.

There are a few counts of this clone. Other DNA sequences in this sample translate to the same CDR3. The chain links TRBV3-1 (or the pseudogene TRBV3-2) to TRBJ1-1; D perhaps matches TRBD1 (5 bases). Trimming removed 1 base from V and 4 bases from J, with 7 bases in between. CDR3 length: 13 residues. Germline V gene sequence: CDR1 LGHDT, CDR2 YNNKEL (reference sequence). The CDR3 sequence: CASSQGRGTEAFF. The CDR3 DNA is TGTGCCAGCAGCCAAGGGAGGGGCACTGAAGCTTTCTTT.

The chain carries TRBV4-3 and TRBJ1-4; D is unresolved. V was pared by 1 base and J by 7 bases, with 10 bases between. This CDR3 has 14 amino acids. The germline CDR1 and CDR2 sequences are LGHNA and YSLEER. The CDR3 bases are TGCGCCAGCAGCCAAGGTGCGGGAAGTGAAAAACTGTTTTTT. It translates to CASSQGAGSEKLFF.

This sequence joins TRBV2 and TRBJ2-7; 9 bases agree with TRBD1. This CDR3 spans 14 amino acids. The trim removed 6 bases at V and 4 bases at J, leaving 7 bases unmatched. Germline V CDR1 and CDR2: SNHLY, FYNNEI. The CDR3: CASRTGTGFYEQYF. CDR3 sequence (DNA): TGTGCCAGCAGGACAGGGACAGGGTTTTACGAGCAGTACTTC.

V usage is TRBV28 and J usage is TRBJ1-5; TRBD1 is a possible D gene (5 bases). The germline CDR1 and CDR2 sequences are MDHEN and SYDVKM. The V gene lost 4 bases and the J gene lost 0 bases, with 16 bases spanning the gap. The CDR3 loop spans 17 amino acids. The CDR3 here is CASSSPTTDYSNQPQHF. CDR3 sequence (DNA): TGTGCCAGCAGTTCCCCTACGACAGATTATAGCAATCAGCCCCAGCATTTT.

The V call is TRBV4-3, the J call TRBJ2-3; D is undetermined. Trimming cost V 3 bases and J 4 bases, with 8 bases left between them. The CDR3 extends over 13 amino acids. Germline CDR1 and CDR2: LGHNA and YSLEER. This CDR3 is CASSQARPDTQYF. Here the CDR3 DNA reads TGCGCCAGCAGCCAGGCGCGGCCAGATACGCAGTATTTT.

The chain uses TRBV2 and TRBJ2-7; a possible D gene is TRBD2 (6 bases). The V end lost 6 bases, the J end lost 5 bases, and 17 bases lay between the germline ends. Per the germline V gene, CDR1 is SNHLY and CDR2 is FYNNEI. The CDR3 contains 14 residues. CDR3 loop: CASRYSGPVDEQYF. As DNA, the CDR3 is TGTGCCAGCAGGTATAGCGGCCCTGTGGACGAGCAGTACTTC.

J is TRBJ2-7 and V is TRBV29-1, with TRBD1 matching 11 bases. Germline CDR1 and CDR2: SQVTM and ANQGSEA. The CDR3 is 17 residues long. J lost 3 bases, V lost 4 bases, and 14 bases had no gene match. CDR3 amino acids: CSVVYWGGQGARYEQYF. The CDR3 DNA is TGCAGCGTTGTCTATTGGGGAGGACAGGGGGCTCGCTACGAGCAGTACTTC.

The genes are TRBV7-3 and TRBJ1-2; tentatively, D is TRBD1 (6 bases). Trimming shortened V by 5 bases and J by 6 bases, and 25 bases separated the two germline ends. CDR3 size: 17 residues. CDR1 is SGHTA and CDR2 is FQGTGA in the germline V gene. The CDR3 region is CASSPWRGGAGSNGYTF. In DNA, the CDR3 is TGTGCCAGCAGCCCTTGGCGGGGGGGCGCGGGATCTAATGGCTACACCTTC.

This clone came up once. The gene calls are TRBV30 and TRBJ2-7; 13 bases are shared with TRBD2. The J segment lost 3 bases and the V segment lost 0 bases, leaving 14 bases of the junction unmatched. Germline V lookup: CDR1 GTSNPN, CDR2 SVGIG (reference sequence). The CDR3 loop spans 19 amino acids. DNA of the CDR3: TGTGCCTGGAGTGTACGCACTAGCGGGAGGGCCAATTATAACTACGAGCAGTACTTC. Encoded protein: CAWSVRTSGRANYNYEQYF.

With respect to this clone: Sequence at one end of the junction differs from germline and may be a read error. The rearrangement uses TRBV7-7 and TRBJ2-2; 7 bases line up with TRBD1. The CDR3 spans 17 residues. Germline assignment: CDR1 SSHAT and CDR2 FNYEAQ (reference sequence). The CDR3 DNA reads TGTGCTAGCAGCCCCACGAGGGGGCAGTTGGGGAGCGGGGAGCTGTTTTTT. Protein sequence: CASSPTRGQLGSGELFF.

This clone occurred once. The chain uses TRBV30 and TRBJ2-2, with D possibly being TRBD2 (6 bases). Germline V CDR1 and CDR2: GTSNPN, SVGIG (reference sequence). The germline V and J ends were trimmed by 2 bases and 10 bases, with 8 bases remaining between them. The CDR3 is made up of 11 amino acids. CDR3 protein: CAWSSGVELFF. For the CDR3, the DNA is TGTGCCTGGAGTTCGGGGGTGGAGCTGTTTTTT. The whole variable domain, filled in from reference TRBV30 and TRBJ2-2, reads SQTIHQWPATLVQPVGSPLSLECTVEGTSNPNLYWYRQAAGRGLQLLFYSVGIGQISSEVPQNLSASRPQDRQFILSSKKLLLSDSGFYLCAWSSGVELFFGEGSRLTVL.

CDR3 sequence: CAWFQGSTNGYTF. The CDR3 DNA reads as TGTGCCTGGTTTCAGGGGTCGACAAATGGCTACACCTTC. The rearrangement uses TRBV30 and TRBJ1-2; perhaps TRBD1 as D (6 bases). The CDR3 runs 13 residues. The germline V gene encodes CDR1 GTSNPN and CDR2 SVGIG (reference sequence). Trimming pared 5 bases from V and 6 bases from J, leaving 16 bases between.

The chain employs TRBV29-1 and TRBJ1-1; D possibly corresponds to TRBD1 (5 bases). Trimming took 0 bases from V and 1 from J, leaving 9 bases between them. Germline V lookup: CDR1 SQVTM, CDR2 ANQGSEA. CDR3 size: 14 residues. The CDR3 DNA reads as TGCAGCGTTGAAGATGGGACTCGGAACACTGAAGCTTTCTTT. It yields the protein CSVEDGTRNTEAFF.

V is TRBV5-6 and J is TRBJ1-4, with 9 positions matching TRBD1. J was trimmed by 4 bases and V by 4 bases; bases with no gene match: 2. Germline loops: CDR1 SGHDT, CDR2 YYEEEE. This CDR3 has 14 amino acids. The chain's CDR3 is CASSRTGDNEKLFF. CDR3 coding DNA: TGTGCCAGCAGCCGGACAGGGGATAATGAAAAACTGTTTTTT.

The chain uses TRBV30 and TRBJ1-5, with a possible D match to TRBD1 (5 bases). The germline V gene has CDR1 GTSNPN and CDR2 SVGIG (reference sequence). V lost 5 bases and J lost 4, with 15 bases in between. The CDR3 has 14 amino acids. In nucleotides, the CDR3 is TGTGCCTGGGGCCTCGGACAACTGAATCAGCCCCAGCATTTT. This translates into CAWGLGQLNQPQHF.

This clone turned up a few times. The chain recombines TRBV27 with TRBJ1-2, with 8 positions matching TRBD1. The V gene's germline CDR1 is MNHEY and CDR2 SMNVEV (reference sequence). J gave up 5 bases and V 8 bases, and 10 bases lay outside the gene matches. The length of the CDR3 is 14 residues. In DNA, the CDR3 is TGTGCCAGCGGCTCAGGGGGCGCGTGGTATGGCTACACCTTC. It translates to CASGSGGAWYGYTF.

CDR3 DNA: TGTGCCACCAGCCAGCCGCGGAGGGGTTCCTACAATGAGCAGTTCTTC. It codes for CATSQPRRGSYNEQFF. The chain employs TRBV15 and TRBJ2-1; weak D call: TRBD2 (6 bases). The CDR3 length is 16 residues. Germline V gene data show CDR1 as LNHNV and CDR2 as YYDKDF (reference sequence). The V end lost 5 bases, the J end lost 1 base, and 15 bases lay between the germline ends. The full variable domain, its missing parts supplied by reference TRBV15 and TRBJ2-1, is DAMVIQNPRYQVTQFGKPVTLSCSQTLNHNVMYWYQQKSSQAPKLLFHYYDKDFNNEADTPDNFQSRRPNTSFCFLDIRSPGLGDTAMYLCATSQPRRGSYNEQFFGPGTRLTVL.

V and J are TRBV7-2 and TRBJ2-7, with D possibly matching TRBD2 (6 bases). V gave up 0 bases and J gave up 6 bases, with 15 bases separating them. Per germline, CDR1 SGHTA and CDR2 FQGNSA. This CDR3 is 15 amino acids long. CDR3 in amino acids: CASSLAFGEVGEQYF. In nucleotides, the CDR3 is TGTGCCAGCAGCTTAGCGTTCGGGGAGGTCGGCGAGCAGTACTTC. The entire variable domain, with the rest obtained from reference TRBV7-2 and TRBJ2-7, is as follows: GAGVSQSPSNKVTEKGKDVELRCDPISGHTALYWYRQSLGQGLEFLIYFQGNSAPDKSGLPSDRFSAERTGGSVSTLTIQRTQQEDSAVYLCASSLAFGEVGEQYFGPGTRLTVT.

As concerns this clone: The sample has other DNA sequences that encode this CDR3 too. The rearrangement uses TRBV5-5 and TRBJ1-2, with TRBD1 matching over 7 bases. Per the germline V gene, CDR1 is SGHKS and CDR2 is YYEKEE (reference sequence). J lost 6 bases, V lost 4 bases, and 3 bases had no gene match. The CDR3 extends over 12 amino acids. The CDR3 spells CASSLDRDGYTF. CDR3 coding DNA: TGTGCCAGCAGCCTAGACAGGGATGGCTACACCTTC.

The chain has TRBV28 and TRBJ1-5, with 11 bases aligning to TRBD1. The V and J ends lost 2 bases and 5 bases, in that order; junction bases with no gene match: 11. Per germline, CDR1 MDHEN and CDR2 SYDVKM. The length of the CDR3 is 18 residues. This chain's CDR3 is CASSLTGPRTGGYQPQHF. The CDR3 nucleotides read TGTGCCAGCAGTTTAACGGGGCCCCGGACAGGGGGCTATCAGCCCCAGCATTTT.

V and J are TRBV5-8 and TRBJ2-7, with 7 bases that match TRBD1. The germline gives CDR1 SGHTS, CDR2 YDEGEE. CDR3 size: 15 residues. The junction had 4 bases not matched to a gene; V was cut back by 0 bases and J by 1 base. CDR3 in amino acids: CASSLVGDRSYEQYF. As DNA, the CDR3 is TGTGCCAGCAGCTTGGTAGGGGACAGATCCTACGAGCAGTACTTC.

V usage is TRBV18 and J usage is TRBJ1-6, with 9 nucleotides matching TRBD1. Germline CDR1 KGHSH, CDR2 LQKENI. This CDR3 region has 14 residues. The junction had 4 bases not matched to a gene; V was cut back by 3 bases and J by 10 bases. The chain's CDR3 is CASSPTGGESPLHF. DNA of the CDR3: TGTGCCAGCTCACCGACAGGGGGGGAGTCACCCCTCCACTTT.